The 13 T cell receptor beta chains given below trace back to one sample, sequenced in a study of CD8+CD57+ T cells in acquired aplastic anemia. Profiling that covered TCR beta VDJ and CDR3 relied on genomic DNA as its template. Using its own MiXCR run on the reads, TCRdb lists one record per CDR3 protein. Of 150,000 to 200,000 distinct CDR3 sequences listed, 47% are singletons. An expansion of CD8+CD57+ cells by flow cytometry had been shown in patients chosen for sequencing. The specimen sequenced was sorted CD4+, CD8+, or CD8+CD57+ T cells (not recorded which) from PBMCs. These receptors came from a human donor with aplastic anemia.

The chain has TRBV25-1 and TRBJ1-2; no clear D. V was trimmed by 2 bases and J by 5 bases, leaving 6 bases between them. There are 12 residues in the CDR3. Germline CDR1 and CDR2: MGHDK and SYGVNS. The CDR3 nucleotides read TGTGCCAGCAGTGAAGAGCCGTATGGCTACACCTTC. Encoded protein: CASSEEPYGYTF.

This clonotype was recorded many times. The rearrangement links TRBV5-4 to TRBJ2-7; 8 bases are shared with TRBD2. J lost 1 base, V lost 0 bases, and 6 bases had no gene match. The V gene's germline CDR1 is SGHNT and CDR2 YYREEE (reference sequence). The CDR3 contains 16 residues. The CDR3 region is CASSLDVGGGSYEQYF. For the CDR3, the DNA is TGTGCCAGCAGCTTGGACGTCGGGGGGGGATCCTACGAGCAGTACTTC.

This clonotype has at least ten counts. The chain has TRBV4-2 and TRBJ1-1; maybe TRBD1 (5 bases). Germline CDR1 is LGHNA and CDR2 is YNFKEQ. The length of the CDR3 is 16 residues. Trimming took 4 bases from V and 1 from J, leaving 16 bases between them. The CDR3 here is CASSPVRDSSNTEAFF. The CDR3 DNA reads as TGTGCCAGCAGCCCAGTACGGGACTCTTCGAACACTGAAGCTTTCTTT.

The rearrangement uses TRBV5-4 and TRBJ1-2, with D possibly matching TRBD1 (5 bases). Germline CDR1 SGHNT, CDR2 YYREEE (reference sequence). V was cut by 6 bases and J by 4 bases, with 13 bases left in between. The CDR3 covers 13 residues. CDR3 nucleotides: TGTGCCAGCATGGGGACGGGATTCTATGGCTACACCTTC. As protein: CASMGTGFYGYTF.

This clonotype was picked up many times. The chain employs TRBV24-1 and TRBJ2-3, with D possibly matching TRBD2 (5 bases). This CDR3 region has 15 residues. V lost 4 bases and J 5 bases, leaving 15 bases between the germline ends. Germline CDR1 is KGHDR and CDR2 is SFDVKD. CDR3 region: CATSEAGNWGDTQYF. CDR3 coding DNA: TGTGCCACCAGTGAGGCCGGGAATTGGGGAGATACGCAGTATTTT.

V gene TRBV25-1 combines with J gene TRBJ2-2, with 12 positions matching TRBD1. Trimming removed 6 bases from V and 4 bases from J; junction bases left unmatched: 6. This CDR3 contains 16 residues. CDR1 MGHDK and CDR2 SYGVNS come from the germline V gene. The CDR3 loop is CASSRGTGGSTGELFF. CDR3 bases: TGTGCCAGCAGCCGGGGGACAGGGGGCTCCACCGGGGAGCTGTTTTTT.

J is TRBJ1-4 and V is TRBV25-1; the match to TRBD1 covers 8 bases. This CDR3 is 15 amino acids long. The V gene end was trimmed by 2 bases and the J gene end by 7 bases; junction bases not matched to a gene: 6. The germline V gene encodes CDR1 MGHDK and CDR2 SYGVNS. CDR3: CASSEGTGLGEKLFF. In DNA, the CDR3 is TGTGCCAGCAGTGAAGGGACAGGCTTAGGTGAAAAACTGTTTTTT.

This clonotype was seen only a few times. The chain recombines TRBV25-1 with TRBJ2-5; 13 positions agree with TRBD2. The CDR3 covers 19 residues. V shed 1 base and J 1 base; nucleotides not matched to a gene: 9. Germline loops: CDR1 MGHDK, CDR2 SYGVNS. CDR3 sequence (DNA): TGTGCCAGCAGTGAATTGGGGACTAGCGGGAAGGGGTTCCAAGAGACCCAGTACTTC. Encoded protein: CASSELGTSGKGFQETQYF.

The genes are TRBV29-1 and TRBJ2-3, with TRBD1 as a possible D gene (6 bases). The CDR3 sequence is 14 residues long. Germline CDR1 and CDR2: SQVTM and ANQGSEA. The germline V and J ends were trimmed by 3 bases and 1 base, with 11 bases remaining between them. For the CDR3, the DNA is TGCAGCGTTGACACCCGACAGGGCACAGATACGCAGTATTTT. Translated: CSVDTRQGTDTQYF.

This clonotype has a count of ten or more. The chain couples TRBV15 to TRBJ2-3; the D gene is possibly TRBD1 (5 bases). Trimming took 4 bases from V and 0 from J, leaving 8 bases between them. Germline loops: CDR1 LNHNV, CDR2 YYDKDF (reference sequence). CDR3 size: 14 residues. In nucleotides, the CDR3 is TGTGCCACCAGCACAGGGATAAGCACAGATACGCAGTATTTT. It encodes CATSTGISTDTQYF.

The chain combines TRBV7-6 with TRBJ2-1; TRBD2 agrees at 7 bases. J gave up 5 bases and V 2 bases, and 12 bases lay outside the gene matches. The CDR3 covers 17 residues. Germline V gives CDR1 SGHVS, CDR2 FNYEAQ. The DNA for the CDR3 is TGTGCCAGCAGCTTAAGGGACTACACTAGCGCAGACAATGAGCAGTTCTTC. Translated, it gives CASSLRDYTSADNEQFF.

The chain links TRBV20-1 to TRBJ2-3, with 9 bases identical to TRBD2. The CDR3 extends over 15 amino acids. V was clipped by 6 bases and J by 5 bases; unmatched bases: 12. Germline V CDR1 and CDR2: DFQATT, SNEGSKA (reference sequence). CDR3 loop: CSAFRVAGVRDTQYF. For the CDR3, the DNA is TGCAGTGCCTTCAGGGTAGCGGGAGTAAGAGATACGCAGTATTTT.

Note on this clonotype: One end of the junction does not line up with germline, which may come from a read error. This sequence joins TRBV5-6 and TRBJ2-1; no clear D gene. This CDR3 has 12 residues. From germline, CDR1 is SGHDT and CDR2 YYEEEE. CDR3: CAGKRSYDEQFF. DNA for the CDR3: TGTGCCGGCAAGCGATCCTACGATGAGCAGTTCTTC.